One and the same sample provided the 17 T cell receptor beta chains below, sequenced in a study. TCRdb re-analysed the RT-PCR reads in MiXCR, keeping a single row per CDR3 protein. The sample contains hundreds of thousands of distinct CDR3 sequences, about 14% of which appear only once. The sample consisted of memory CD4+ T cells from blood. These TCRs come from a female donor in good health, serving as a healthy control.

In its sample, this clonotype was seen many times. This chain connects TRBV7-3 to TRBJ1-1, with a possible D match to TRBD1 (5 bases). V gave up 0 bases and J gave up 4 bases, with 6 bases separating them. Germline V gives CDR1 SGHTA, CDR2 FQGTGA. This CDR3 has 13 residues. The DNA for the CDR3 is TGTGCCAGCAGCTTAACGGGACTCACTGAAGCTTTCTTT. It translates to CASSLTGLTEAFF.

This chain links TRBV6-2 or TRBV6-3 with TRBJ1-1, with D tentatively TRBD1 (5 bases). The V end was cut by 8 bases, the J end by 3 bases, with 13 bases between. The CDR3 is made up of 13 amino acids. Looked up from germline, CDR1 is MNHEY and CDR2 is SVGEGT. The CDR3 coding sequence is TGTGCCAGCGAGACAGACCCAGACACTGAAGCTTTCTTT. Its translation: CASETDPDTEAFF.

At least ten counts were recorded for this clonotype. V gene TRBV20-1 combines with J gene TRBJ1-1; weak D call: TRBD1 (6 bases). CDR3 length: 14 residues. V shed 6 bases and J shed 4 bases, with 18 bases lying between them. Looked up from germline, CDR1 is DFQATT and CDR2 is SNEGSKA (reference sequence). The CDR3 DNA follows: TGCAGTGCGGATCAACAGGGATCAACCACTGAAGCTTTCTTT. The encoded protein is CSADQQGSTTEAFF.

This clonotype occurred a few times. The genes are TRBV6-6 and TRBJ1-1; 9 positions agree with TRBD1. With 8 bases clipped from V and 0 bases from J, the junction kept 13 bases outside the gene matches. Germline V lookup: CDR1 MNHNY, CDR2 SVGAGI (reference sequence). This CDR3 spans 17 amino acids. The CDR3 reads CASFSRDGQGMNTEAFF. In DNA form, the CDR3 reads TGTGCCAGCTTCAGTCGGGACGGACAGGGGATGAACACTGAAGCTTTCTTT.

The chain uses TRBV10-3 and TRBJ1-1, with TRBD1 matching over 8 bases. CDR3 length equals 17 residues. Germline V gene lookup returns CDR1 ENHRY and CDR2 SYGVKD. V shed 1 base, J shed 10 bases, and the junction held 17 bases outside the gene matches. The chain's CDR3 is CAISEFRGLETLSGAFF. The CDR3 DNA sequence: TGTGCCATCAGTGAGTTCAGGGGGCTGGAAACCCTGTCAGGAGCTTTCTTT.

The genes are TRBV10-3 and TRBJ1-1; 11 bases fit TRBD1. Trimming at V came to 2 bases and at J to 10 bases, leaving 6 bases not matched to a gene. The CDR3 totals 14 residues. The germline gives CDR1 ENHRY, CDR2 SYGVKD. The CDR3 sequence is CAISEGTGGRGAFF. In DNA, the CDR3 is TGTGCCATCAGTGAGGGGACAGGGGGAAGAGGAGCTTTCTTT.

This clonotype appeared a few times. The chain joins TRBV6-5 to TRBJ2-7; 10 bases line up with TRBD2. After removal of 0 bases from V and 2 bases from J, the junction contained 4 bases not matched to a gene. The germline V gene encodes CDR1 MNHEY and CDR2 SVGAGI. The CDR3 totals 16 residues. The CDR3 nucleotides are TGTGCCAGCAGTTACTCGGAGCGGGGGGGAACCTACGAGCAGTACTTC. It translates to CASSYSERGGTYEQYF.

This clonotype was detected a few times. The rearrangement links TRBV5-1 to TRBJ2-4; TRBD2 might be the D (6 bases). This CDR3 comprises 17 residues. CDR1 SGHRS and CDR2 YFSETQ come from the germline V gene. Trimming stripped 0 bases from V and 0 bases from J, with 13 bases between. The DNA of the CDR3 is TGCGCCAGCAGCTTGGAGCATTGGGGACTAGCCAAAAACATTCAGTACTTC. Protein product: CASSLEHWGLAKNIQYF.

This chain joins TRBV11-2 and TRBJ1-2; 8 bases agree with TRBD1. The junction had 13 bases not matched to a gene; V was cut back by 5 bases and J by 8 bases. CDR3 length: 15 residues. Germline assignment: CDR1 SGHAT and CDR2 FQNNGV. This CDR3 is CASSGMFGTGGGYTF. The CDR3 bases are TGTGCCAGCAGCGGGATGTTCGGGACAGGCGGGGGCTACACCTTC.

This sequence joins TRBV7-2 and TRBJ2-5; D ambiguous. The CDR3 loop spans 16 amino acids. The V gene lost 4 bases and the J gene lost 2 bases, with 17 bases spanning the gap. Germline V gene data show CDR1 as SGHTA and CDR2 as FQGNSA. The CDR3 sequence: CASSYNSNPSQETQYF. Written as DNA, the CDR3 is TGTGCCAGCAGCTATAATAGTAATCCGTCGCAAGAGACCCAGTACTTC. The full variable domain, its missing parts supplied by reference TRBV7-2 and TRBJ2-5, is GAGVSQSPSNKVTEKGKDVELRCDPISGHTALYWYRQSLGQGLEFLIYFQGNSAPDKSGLPSDRFSAERTGGSVSTLTIQRTQQEDSAVYLCASSYNSNPSQETQYFGPGTRLLVL.

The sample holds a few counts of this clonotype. CDR3 protein: CASTSSVPGNTIYF. The CDR3 DNA follows: TGTGCCAGCACCAGCAGTGTTCCTGGAAACACCATATATTTT. The chain combines TRBV6-5 with TRBJ1-3; D uncertain. The CDR3 has 14 residues. The V and J ends lost 7 bases and 2 bases respectively, with 12 bases between them. Germline V gene lookup returns CDR1 MNHEY and CDR2 SVGAGI.

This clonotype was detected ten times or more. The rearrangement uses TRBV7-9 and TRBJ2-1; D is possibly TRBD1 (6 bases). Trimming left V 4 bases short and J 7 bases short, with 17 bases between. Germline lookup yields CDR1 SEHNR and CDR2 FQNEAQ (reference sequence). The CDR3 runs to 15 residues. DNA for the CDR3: TGTGCCAGCAGCTCACAGGGCCCTATTTATAATGAGCAGTTCTTC. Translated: CASSSQGPIYNEQFF.

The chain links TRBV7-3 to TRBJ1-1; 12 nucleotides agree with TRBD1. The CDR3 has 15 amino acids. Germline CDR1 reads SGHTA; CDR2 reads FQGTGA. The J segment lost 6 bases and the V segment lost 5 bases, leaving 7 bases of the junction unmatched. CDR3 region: CASSPGTGGGAEAFF. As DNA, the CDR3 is TGTGCCAGCAGCCCAGGGACAGGGGGCGGGGCTGAAGCTTTCTTT.

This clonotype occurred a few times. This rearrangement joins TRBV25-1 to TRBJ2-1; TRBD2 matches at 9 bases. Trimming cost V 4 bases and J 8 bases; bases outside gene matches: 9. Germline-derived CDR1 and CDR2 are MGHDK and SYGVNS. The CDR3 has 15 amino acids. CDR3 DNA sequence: TGTGCCAGCAGTGGCACTAGCGGGCAAGGCTATGAGCAGTTCTTC. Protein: CASSGTSGQGYEQFF.

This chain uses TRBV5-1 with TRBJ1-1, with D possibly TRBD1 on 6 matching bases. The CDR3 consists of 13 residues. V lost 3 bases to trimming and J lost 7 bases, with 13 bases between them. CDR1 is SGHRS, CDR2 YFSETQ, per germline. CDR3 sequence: CASSSDRPDEAFF. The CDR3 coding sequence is TGCGCCAGCAGCTCCGACAGGCCCGATGAAGCTTTCTTT. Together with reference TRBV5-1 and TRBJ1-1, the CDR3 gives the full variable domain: KAGVTQTPRYLIKTRGQQVTLSCSPISGHRSVSWYQQTPGQGLQFLFEYFSETQRNKGNFPGRFSGRQFSNSRSEMNVSTLELGDSALYLCASSSDRPDEAFFGQGTRLTVV.

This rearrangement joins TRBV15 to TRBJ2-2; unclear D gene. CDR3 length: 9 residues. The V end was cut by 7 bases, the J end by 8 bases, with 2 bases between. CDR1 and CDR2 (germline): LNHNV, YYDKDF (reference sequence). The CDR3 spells CATTGELFF. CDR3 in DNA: TGTGCCACCACTGGGGAGCTGTTTTTT.

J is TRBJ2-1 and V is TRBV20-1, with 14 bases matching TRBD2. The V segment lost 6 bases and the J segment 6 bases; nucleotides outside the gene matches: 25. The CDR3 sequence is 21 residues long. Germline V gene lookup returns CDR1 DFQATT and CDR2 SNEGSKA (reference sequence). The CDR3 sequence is CSAVLPLNIVGTSGSGNEQFF. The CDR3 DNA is TGCAGTGCCGTCCTCCCGCTCAACATTGTGGGGACTAGCGGGAGTGGCAATGAGCAGTTCTTC.